Presented here are 5 T cell receptor beta chains from one specimen sequenced in a study of OX40 agonist ivuxolimab in advanced cancers. Method: immunoSEQ multiplex PCR; TCRdb's copy keeps in-frame clones and lacks some. This sample has approximately 90,000 clones, with around 87% found just once. Sequencing used CD4+ or CD8+ T cells sorted from blood, obtained in a trial of the OX40 agonist ivuxolimab. Receptors originate from an adult with an advanced solid tumor such as melanoma, head and neck, liver or kidney cancer.

This clone was recorded only once. CDR3 region: CASSQYGDQPQHF. CDR3 bases: TGTGCCAGCAGCCAGTACGGAGATCAGCCCCAGCATTTT. The V and J genes are TRBV14 and TRBJ1-5; D not certain. Germline V gives CDR1 SGHDN, CDR2 FVKESK. This CDR3 has 13 residues. Trimming removed 3 bases at V and 5 bases at J, with 8 bases between.

V gene TRBV14 combines with J gene TRBJ1-2, with D perhaps matching TRBD1 (6 bases). Trimming cost V 4 bases and J 3 bases, with 18 bases left between them. Germline lookup yields CDR1 SGHDN and CDR2 FVKESK. This CDR3 is 16 amino acids long. Written as DNA, the CDR3 is TGTGCCAGCAGCCTAGAACAGGGAATGCTTTACTATGGCTACACCTTC. Protein sequence: CASSLEQGMLYYGYTF.

A note on this clone: Other DNA sequences in the same sample also yield this CDR3. The chain links TRBV7-2 to TRBJ2-3, with D hard to call. CDR3 length: 11 residues. V was clipped by 5 bases and J by 3 bases, with 3 bases between them. Germline assignment: CDR1 SGHTA and CDR2 FQGNSA. The CDR3 nucleotides are TGTGCCAGCAGCCCTACAGATACGCAGTATTTT. Amino acid sequence: CASSPTDTQYF.

V gene TRBV6-6 combines with J gene TRBJ1-4; tentatively, D is TRBD1 (5 bases). This CDR3 is built from 15 residues. Trimming shortened V by 4 bases and J by 6 bases, and 15 bases separated the two germline ends. Germline-derived CDR1 and CDR2 are MNHNY and SVGAGI (reference sequence). The CDR3 nucleotides are TGTGCCAGCAGTTTCGGGGGGGGTTCATATGAAAAACTGTTTTTT. It translates to CASSFGGGSYEKLFF.

The J gene is TRBJ1-5, the V gene TRBV12-5; no definite D call. Germline V gives CDR1 LGHNT, CDR2 FRNRAP. CDR3 length equals 15 residues. V was shortened by 3 bases and J by 6 bases, with 15 bases between the two germline ends. CDR3 residues: CASGFTVLGSQPQHF. CDR3 bases: TGTGCTAGTGGTTTTACGGTTCTGGGGAGTCAGCCCCAGCATTTT.